This TCR beta chain appears in the sequencing data of a study of ipilimumab plus nivolumab after autologous stem cell transplantation. Germline loops: CDR1 SGHTA, CDR2 FQGTGA. Trimming cost V 5 bases and J 4 bases; bases outside gene matches: 7. This CDR3 spans 17 amino acids. The assay was immunoSEQ multiplex PCR, and TCRdb's table has in-frame clones only and misses some. The repertoire holds about 24,000 clones, with around 84% as singletons. Starting 14 to 28 days after autologous transplant, ipilimumab 1 mg/kg was given. The sequencing here drew on PBMCs, taken in a trial of ipilimumab plus nivolumab as post-transplant consolidation. The rearrangement links TRBV7-3 to TRBJ2-5, with 16 bases that match TRBD2. This clonotype was sampled from a male donor with diffuse large B-cell lymphoma. CDR3 bases: TGTGCCAGCAGCGTCGGGACTAGCGGGGGGGCCGGAGAGACCCAGTACTTC. Protein sequence: CASSVGTSGGAGETQYF. Combining the CDR3 with reference TRBV7-3 and TRBJ2-5 gives the whole variable domain GAGVSQTPSNKVTEKGKYVELRCDPISGHTALYWYRQSLGQGPEFLIYFQGTGAADDSGLPNDRFFAVRPEGSVSTLKIQRTERGDSAVYLCASSVGTSGGAGETQYFGPGTRLLVL.